Listed here are 13 T cell receptor beta chains from one sample, sequenced in a study of technical replicates of blood from a few donors (TCRdb year 2017). Library construction relied on the immunoSEQ multiplex PCR assay. Entries here come from immuneACCESS through TCRdb and include only in-frame sequences with V and J called. Some clones fail to appear in such tables; in the studies checked, an unresolved V gene covers under half of the shortfall, and the cause of the remainder is unknown. The sample table contains more than 65,000 clones; only one count was recorded for approximately 89% of them. Roughly 5% of the sample is taken by the ten largest. Sequencing input: PBMCs. The origin of the receptors is a human donor in good health. Some clones in this sample may be carry-over from other donors' samples.

The V call is TRBV6-5, the J call TRBJ2-7, with D maybe TRBD1 (7 bases). The CDR3 is made up of 14 amino acids. The germline V gene encodes CDR1 MNHEY and CDR2 SVGAGI. V gave up 4 bases and J gave up 3 bases, with 13 bases separating them. The CDR3 reads CASSSGGSDYEQYF. CDR3 nucleotide sequence: TGTGCCAGCAGTTCAGGGGGGTCAGACTACGAGCAGTACTTC.

The V and J genes are TRBV6-1 and TRBJ1-3; TRBD1 might be the D (6 bases). In germline, CDR1 is MNHNS, CDR2 SASEGT. This CDR3 has 13 residues. V was trimmed by 6 bases and J by 2 bases, leaving 8 bases between them. The CDR3 region is CASRQGAGNTIYF. CDR3 coding DNA: TGTGCCAGCAGACAGGGAGCTGGAAACACCATATATTTT.

This chain uses TRBV7-8 with TRBJ1-1; 10 bases map to TRBD1. Germline CDR1 reads SGHVS; CDR2 reads FQNEAQ. The length of the CDR3 is 16 residues. V lost 4 bases, J lost 8 bases, and 13 bases stayed unmatched. Here the CDR3 DNA reads TGTGCCAGCAGCTCTCTTAAGACAGGGGGCGGACCCGAAGCTTTCTTT. Its translation: CASSSLKTGGGPEAFF. The full variable domain, in which reference TRBV7-8 and TRBJ1-1 provide the parts outside the CDR3, is GAGVSQSPRYKVAKRGQDVALRCDPISGHVSLFWYQQALGQGPEFLTYFQNEAQLDKSGLPSDRFFAERPEGSVSTLKIQRTQQEDSAVYLCASSSLKTGGGPEAFFGQGTRLTVV.

V and J are TRBV4-3 and TRBJ2-1; 8 bases are shared with TRBD2. V gave up 0 bases and J gave up 3 bases; unmatched junction bases: 7. The CDR3 totals 17 residues. Germline V gene lookup returns CDR1 LGHNA and CDR2 YSLEER. The DNA of the CDR3 is TGCGCCAGCAGCCAAGACCTGGGGCTAGCGGGCTACAATGAGCAGTTCTTC. This sequence encodes CASSQDLGLAGYNEQFF.

The J gene is TRBJ2-1, the V gene TRBV7-3; D gene ambiguous. The CDR3 has 15 amino acids. Germline CDR1 and CDR2: SGHTA and FQGTGA. Trimming stripped 4 bases from V and 1 base from J, with 11 bases between. The CDR3 here is CASSSEVESYNEQFF. The CDR3 bases are TGTGCCAGCAGCTCAGAGGTAGAATCCTACAATGAGCAGTTCTTC.

The chain has TRBV30 and TRBJ2-5, with D possibly matching TRBD2 (5 bases). CDR1 and CDR2 from the germline V gene are GTSNPN and SVGIG (reference sequence). The germline V and J ends were trimmed by 5 bases and 7 bases, with 17 bases remaining between them. The CDR3 totals 13 residues. The CDR3 is CAWAPGPAGTQYF. CDR3 DNA sequence: TGTGCCTGGGCACCGGGCCCTGCGGGGACCCAGTACTTC.

The chain has TRBV6-4 and TRBJ2-3; TRBD1 agrees at 11 bases. Trimming took 8 bases from V and 5 from J; bases not matched to a gene: 12. The CDR3 totals 16 residues. CDR1 MRHNA and CDR2 SNTAGT come from the germline V gene. The CDR3 DNA reads as TGTGCCAGCGTCAAACGGACAGGGGGCTTTGTAGATACGCAGTATTTT. It encodes CASVKRTGGFVDTQYF.

This clone showed up just a few times. The chain is built from TRBV18 and TRBJ2-3; a possible D gene is TRBD2 (7 bases). CDR1 is KGHSH and CDR2 is LQKENI in the germline V gene. The V end was cut by 5 bases, the J end by 3 bases, with 21 bases between. The length of the CDR3 is 17 residues. CDR3 DNA sequence: TGTGCCAGCTCATCTAACCGGGCGGGGGCTGGGACAGATACGCAGTATTTT. Translating it yields CASSSNRAGAGTDTQYF.

The chain has TRBV7-2 and TRBJ2-7; 13 nucleotides match TRBD2. CDR3 length equals 18 residues. The germline V gene has CDR1 SGHTA and CDR2 FQGNSA. The V gene end was trimmed by 1 base and the J gene end by 3 bases; junction bases not matched to a gene: 9. The CDR3: CASSLVRLAGGRSYEQYF. The CDR3 coding sequence is TGTGCCAGCAGCTTAGTCCGACTAGCGGGGGGCAGGAGCTACGAGCAGTACTTC.

This chain links TRBV5-6 with TRBJ1-4; 9 positions match TRBD1. V lost 2 bases, J lost 3 bases, and 2 bases stayed unmatched. The CDR3 is 15 residues long. The germline gives CDR1 SGHDT, CDR2 YYEEEE. This CDR3 reads CASSLQGAANEKLFF. CDR3 in DNA: TGTGCCAGCAGCTTACAGGGGGCCGCTAATGAAAAACTGTTTTTT.

V and J are TRBV4-1 and TRBJ2-5; 8 bases are a match to TRBD1. This CDR3 comprises 15 residues. The germline gives CDR1 MGHRA, CDR2 YSYEKL. V gave up 3 bases and J gave up 2 bases; unmatched junction bases: 5. The CDR3 reads CASSQTGVIQETQYF. The DNA of the CDR3 is TGCGCCAGCAGCCAGACAGGGGTCATACAAGAGACCCAGTACTTC.

The chain is built from TRBV4-3 and TRBJ2-3; possibly TRBD2 for D (6 bases). The V gene lost 4 bases and the J gene lost 4 bases, with 12 bases spanning the gap. The CDR3 is 14 residues long. The germline gives CDR1 LGHNA, CDR2 YSLEER. CDR3 in amino acids: CASSPRLDPDTQYF. In DNA form, the CDR3 reads TGCGCCAGCAGCCCCAGACTAGATCCAGATACGCAGTATTTT.

The chain carries TRBV5-4 and TRBJ2-5; 7 bases align to TRBD2. This CDR3 has 16 amino acids. The germline CDR1 and CDR2 sequences are SGHNT and YYREEE (reference sequence). The V gene end was trimmed by 6 bases and the J gene end by 2 bases; junction bases not matched to a gene: 13. CDR3 in DNA: TGTGCCAGCAAAACCCGGGGTAGCGGGCCACAAGAGACCCAGTACTTC. Translating gives CASKTRGSGPQETQYF.